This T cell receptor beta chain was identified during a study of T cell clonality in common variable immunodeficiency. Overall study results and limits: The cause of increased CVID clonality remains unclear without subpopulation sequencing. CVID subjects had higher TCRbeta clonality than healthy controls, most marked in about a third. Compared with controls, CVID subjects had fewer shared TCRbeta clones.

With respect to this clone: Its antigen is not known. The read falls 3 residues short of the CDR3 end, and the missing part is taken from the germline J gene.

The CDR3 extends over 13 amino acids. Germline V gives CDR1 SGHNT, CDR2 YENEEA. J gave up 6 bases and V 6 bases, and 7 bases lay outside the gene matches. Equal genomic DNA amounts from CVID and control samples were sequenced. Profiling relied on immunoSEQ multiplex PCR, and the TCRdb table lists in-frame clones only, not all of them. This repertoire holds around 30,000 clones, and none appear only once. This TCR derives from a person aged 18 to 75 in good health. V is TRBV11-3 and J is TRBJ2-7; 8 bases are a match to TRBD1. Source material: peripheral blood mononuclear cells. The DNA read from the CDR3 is TGTGCCAGCAGTTTCCCAGGGGGCGGCGAG. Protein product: CASSFPGGGE. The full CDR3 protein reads CASSFPGGGEQYF.